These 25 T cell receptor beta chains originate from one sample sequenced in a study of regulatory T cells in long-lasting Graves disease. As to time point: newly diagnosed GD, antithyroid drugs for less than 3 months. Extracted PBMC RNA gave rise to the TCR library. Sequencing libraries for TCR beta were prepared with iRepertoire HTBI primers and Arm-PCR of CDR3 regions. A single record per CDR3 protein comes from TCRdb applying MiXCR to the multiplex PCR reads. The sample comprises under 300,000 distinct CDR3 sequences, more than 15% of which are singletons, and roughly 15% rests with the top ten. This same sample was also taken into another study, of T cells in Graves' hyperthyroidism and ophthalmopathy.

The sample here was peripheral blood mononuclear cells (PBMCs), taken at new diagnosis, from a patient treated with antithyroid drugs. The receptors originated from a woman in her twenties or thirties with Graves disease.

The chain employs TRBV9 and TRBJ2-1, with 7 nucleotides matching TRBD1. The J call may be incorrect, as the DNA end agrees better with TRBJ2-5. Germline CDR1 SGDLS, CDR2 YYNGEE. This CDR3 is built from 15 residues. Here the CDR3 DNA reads TGTGCCAGCAGCGGGGAGACAGGGCCGGGGGAGACCCAGTACTTC. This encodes CASSGETGPGETQYF.

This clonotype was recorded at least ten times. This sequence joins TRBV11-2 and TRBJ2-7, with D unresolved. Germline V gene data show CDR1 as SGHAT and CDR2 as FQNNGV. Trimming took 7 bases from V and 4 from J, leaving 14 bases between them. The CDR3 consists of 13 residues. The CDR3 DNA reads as TGTGCCAGCACCTCTTCTGGAACTTACGAGCAGTACTTC. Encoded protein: CASTSSGTYEQYF.

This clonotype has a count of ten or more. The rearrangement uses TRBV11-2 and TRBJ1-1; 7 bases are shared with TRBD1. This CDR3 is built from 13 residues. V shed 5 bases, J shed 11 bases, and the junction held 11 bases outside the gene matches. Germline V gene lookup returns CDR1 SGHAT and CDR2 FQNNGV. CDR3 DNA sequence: TGTGCCAGCAGCCAAGTAGGACAGGTTCCGGCTTTCTTT. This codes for CASSQVGQVPAFF. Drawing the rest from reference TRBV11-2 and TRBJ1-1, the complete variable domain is EAGVAQSPRYKIIEKRQSVAFWCNPISGHATLYWYQQILGQGPKLLIQFQNNGVVDDSQLPKDRFSAERLKGVDSTLKIQPAKLEDSAVYLCASSQVGQVPAFFGQGTRLTVV.

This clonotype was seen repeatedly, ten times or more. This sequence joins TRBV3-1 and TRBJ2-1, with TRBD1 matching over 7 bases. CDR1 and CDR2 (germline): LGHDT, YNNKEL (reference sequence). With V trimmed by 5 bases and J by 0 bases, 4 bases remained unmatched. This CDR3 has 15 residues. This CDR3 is CASSYRDSSYNEQFF. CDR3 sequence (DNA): TGTGCCAGCAGCTACCGGGACAGCTCCTACAATGAGCAGTTCTTC.

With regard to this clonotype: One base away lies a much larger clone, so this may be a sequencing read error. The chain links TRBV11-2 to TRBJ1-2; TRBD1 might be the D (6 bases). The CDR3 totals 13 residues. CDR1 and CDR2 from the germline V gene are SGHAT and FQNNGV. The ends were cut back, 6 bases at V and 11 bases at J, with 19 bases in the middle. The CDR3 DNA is TGTGCCAGCAGATCCGCGGGACGGGGGGCTTACACCTTC. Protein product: CASRSAGRGAYTF. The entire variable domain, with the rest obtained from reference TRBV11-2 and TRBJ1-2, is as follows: EAGVAQSPRYKIIEKRQSVAFWCNPISGHATLYWYQQILGQGPKLLIQFQNNGVVDDSQLPKDRFSAERLKGVDSTLKIQPAKLEDSAVYLCASRSAGRGAYTFGSGTRLTVV.

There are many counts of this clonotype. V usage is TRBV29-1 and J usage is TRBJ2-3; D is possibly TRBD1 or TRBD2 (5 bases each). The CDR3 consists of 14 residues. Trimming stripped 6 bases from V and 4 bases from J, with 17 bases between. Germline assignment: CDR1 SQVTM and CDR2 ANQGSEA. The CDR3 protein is CSVADTFPPDTQYF. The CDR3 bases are TGCAGCGTAGCGGACACTTTCCCCCCAGATACGCAGTATTTT.

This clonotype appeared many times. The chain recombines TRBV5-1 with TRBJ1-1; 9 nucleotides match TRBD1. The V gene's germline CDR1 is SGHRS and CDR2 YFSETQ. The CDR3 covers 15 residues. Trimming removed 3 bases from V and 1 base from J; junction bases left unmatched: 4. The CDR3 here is CASSWGQGTNTEAFF. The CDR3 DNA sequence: TGCGCCAGCAGCTGGGGACAGGGTACGAACACTGAAGCTTTCTTT.

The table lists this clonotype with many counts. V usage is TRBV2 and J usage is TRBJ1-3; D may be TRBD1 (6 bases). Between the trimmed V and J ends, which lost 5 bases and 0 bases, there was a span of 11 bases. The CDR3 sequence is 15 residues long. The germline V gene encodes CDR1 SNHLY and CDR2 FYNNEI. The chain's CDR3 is CASSRTAFSGNTIYF. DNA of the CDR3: TGTGCCAGCAGTAGGACAGCCTTCTCTGGAAACACCATATATTTT. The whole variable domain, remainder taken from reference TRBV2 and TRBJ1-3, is EPEVTQTPSHQVTQMGQEVILRCVPISNHLYFYWYRQILGQKVEFLVSFYNNEISEKSEIFDDQFSVERPDGSNFTLKIRSTKLEDSAMYFCASSRTAFSGNTIYFGEGSWLTVV.

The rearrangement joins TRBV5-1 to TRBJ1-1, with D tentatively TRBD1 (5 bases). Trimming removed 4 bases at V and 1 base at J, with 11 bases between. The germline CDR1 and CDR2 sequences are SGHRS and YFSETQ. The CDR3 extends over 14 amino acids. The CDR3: CASSGTVENTEAFF. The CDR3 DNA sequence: TGCGCCAGCAGCGGGACCGTCGAGAACACTGAAGCTTTCTTT.

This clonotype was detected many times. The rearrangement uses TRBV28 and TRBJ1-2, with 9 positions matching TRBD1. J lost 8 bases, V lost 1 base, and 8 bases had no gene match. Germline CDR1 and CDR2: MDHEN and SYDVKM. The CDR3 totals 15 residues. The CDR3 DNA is TGTGCCAGCAGTTTATCCCTGGGACAGGGCGGCGGCTACACCTTC. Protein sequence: CASSLSLGQGGGYTF.

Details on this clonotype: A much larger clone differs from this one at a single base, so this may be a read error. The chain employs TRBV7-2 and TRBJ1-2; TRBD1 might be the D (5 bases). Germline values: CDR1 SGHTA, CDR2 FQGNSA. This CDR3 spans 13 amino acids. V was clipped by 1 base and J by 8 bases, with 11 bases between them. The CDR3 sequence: CASSLVSHRGYTF. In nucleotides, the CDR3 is TGTGCCAGCAGCTTAGTTAGTCACAGGGGCTACACCTTC.

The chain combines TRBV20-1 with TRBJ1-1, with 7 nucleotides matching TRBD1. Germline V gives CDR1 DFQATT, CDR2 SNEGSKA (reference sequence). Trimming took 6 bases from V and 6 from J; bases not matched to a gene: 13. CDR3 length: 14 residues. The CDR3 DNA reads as TGCAGTGCGACAAGGGAGGGGGCTGGAGCTGAAGCTTTCTTT. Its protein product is CSATREGAGAEAFF.

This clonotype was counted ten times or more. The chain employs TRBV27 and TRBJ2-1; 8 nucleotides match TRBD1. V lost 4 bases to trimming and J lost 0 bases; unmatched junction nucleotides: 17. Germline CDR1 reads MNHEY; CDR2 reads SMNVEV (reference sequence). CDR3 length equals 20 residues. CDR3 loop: CASSSTGVPSQFSSYNEQFF. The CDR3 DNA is TGTGCCAGCAGTTCGACAGGGGTTCCGTCACAATTCAGCTCCTACAATGAGCAGTTCTTC.

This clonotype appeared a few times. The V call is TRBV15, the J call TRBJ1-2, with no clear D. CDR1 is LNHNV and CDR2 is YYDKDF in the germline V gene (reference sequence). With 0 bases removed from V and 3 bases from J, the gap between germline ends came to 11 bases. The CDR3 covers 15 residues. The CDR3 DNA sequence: TGTGCCACCAGCAGAGATAAAGGGAAATACTATGGCTACACCTTC. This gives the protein CATSRDKGKYYGYTF.

DNA for the CDR3: TGTGCCAGCAGGGCCGGCCCCGGGGGAGAGACCCAGTACTTC. This gives the protein CASRAGPGGETQYF. The chain combines TRBV2 with TRBJ2-5; the D gene is possibly TRBD2 (6 bases). V was clipped by 6 bases and J by 4 bases, with 15 bases between them. Germline assignment: CDR1 SNHLY and CDR2 FYNNEI. The CDR3 spans 14 residues. Full variable domain (rest looked up from reference TRBV2 and TRBJ2-5): EPEVTQTPSHQVTQMGQEVILRCVPISNHLYFYWYRQILGQKVEFLVSFYNNEISEKSEIFDDQFSVERPDGSNFTLKIRSTKLEDSAMYFCASRAGPGGETQYFGPGTRLLVL.

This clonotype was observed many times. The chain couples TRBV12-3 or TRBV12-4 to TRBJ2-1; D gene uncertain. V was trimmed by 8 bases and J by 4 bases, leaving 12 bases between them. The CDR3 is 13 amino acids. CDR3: CASQGLVYNEQFF. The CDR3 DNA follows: TGTGCCAGCCAAGGTCTGGTGTACAATGAGCAGTTCTTC.

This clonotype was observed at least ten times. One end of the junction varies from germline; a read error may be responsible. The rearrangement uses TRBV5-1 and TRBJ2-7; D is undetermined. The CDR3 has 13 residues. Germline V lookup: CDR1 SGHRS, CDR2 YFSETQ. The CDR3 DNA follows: TGTGCCAGCAGCTCCTCGTCTCGGAACGAGCAGTACTTC. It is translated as CASSSSSRNEQYF.

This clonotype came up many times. The CDR3 is CASSYEVSSEAFF. CDR3 DNA: TGTGCCAGCAGTTACGAGGTTTCTTCTGAAGCTTTCTTT. V gene TRBV6-2 or TRBV6-3 combines with J gene TRBJ1-1; D remains ambiguous. The CDR3 is made up of 13 amino acids. CDR1 MNHEY and CDR2 SVGEGT come from the germline V gene. V dropped 2 bases and J dropped 6 bases, with 10 bases sitting between them.

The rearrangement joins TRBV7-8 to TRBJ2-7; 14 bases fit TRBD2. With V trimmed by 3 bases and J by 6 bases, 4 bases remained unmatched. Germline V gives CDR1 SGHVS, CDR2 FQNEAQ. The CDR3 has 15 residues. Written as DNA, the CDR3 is TGTGCCAGCAGCTTGGGACTAGCGGGAGTGCGCGAGCAGTACTTC. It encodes CASSLGLAGVREQYF.

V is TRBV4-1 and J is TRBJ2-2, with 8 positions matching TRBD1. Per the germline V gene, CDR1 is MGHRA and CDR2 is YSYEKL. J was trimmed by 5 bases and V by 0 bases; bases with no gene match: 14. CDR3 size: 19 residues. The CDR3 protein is CASSQDCTGRTGRTGELFF. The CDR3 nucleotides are TGCGCCAGCAGCCAAGATTGTACCGGAAGGACAGGGAGAACCGGGGAGCTGTTTTTT.

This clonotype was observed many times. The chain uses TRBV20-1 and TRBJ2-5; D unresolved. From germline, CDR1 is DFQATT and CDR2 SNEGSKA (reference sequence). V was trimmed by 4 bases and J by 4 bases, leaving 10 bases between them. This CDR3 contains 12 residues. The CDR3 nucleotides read TGCAGTGCTATTGCTACAATAGAGACCCAGTACTTC. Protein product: CSAIATIETQYF.

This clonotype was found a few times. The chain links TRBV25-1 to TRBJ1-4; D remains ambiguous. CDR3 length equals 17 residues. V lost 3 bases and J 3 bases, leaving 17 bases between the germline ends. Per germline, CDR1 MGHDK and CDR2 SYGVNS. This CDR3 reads CASSDLGPKWANEKLFF. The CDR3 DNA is TGTGCCAGCAGTGACCTTGGACCGAAGTGGGCTAATGAAAAACTGTTTTTT.

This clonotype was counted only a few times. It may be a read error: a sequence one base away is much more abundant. The CDR3 reads CASSLVSGGDYEQYF. The CDR3 DNA reads as TGCGCCAGCAGCTTGGTTAGCGGGGGAGACTACGAGCAGTACTTC. The chain joins TRBV5-1 to TRBJ2-7; 9 nucleotides line up with TRBD2. CDR3 size: 15 residues. Germline CDR1 and CDR2: SGHRS and YFSETQ. Trimming removed 0 bases from V and 3 bases from J; junction bases left unmatched: 4.

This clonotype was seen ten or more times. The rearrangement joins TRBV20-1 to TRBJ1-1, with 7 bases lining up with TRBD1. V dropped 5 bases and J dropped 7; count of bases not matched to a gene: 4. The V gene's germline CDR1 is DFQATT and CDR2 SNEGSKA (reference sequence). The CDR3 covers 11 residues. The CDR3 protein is CSAGWTGEAFF. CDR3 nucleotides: TGCAGTGCTGGTTGGACAGGTGAAGCTTTCTTT.

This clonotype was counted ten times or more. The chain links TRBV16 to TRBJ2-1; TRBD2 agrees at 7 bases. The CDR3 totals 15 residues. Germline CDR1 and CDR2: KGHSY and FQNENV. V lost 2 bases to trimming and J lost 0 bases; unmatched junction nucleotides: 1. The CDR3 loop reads CASSQGGSSYNEQFF. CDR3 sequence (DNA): TGTGCCAGCAGCCAAGGCGGGAGCTCCTACAATGAGCAGTTCTTC.